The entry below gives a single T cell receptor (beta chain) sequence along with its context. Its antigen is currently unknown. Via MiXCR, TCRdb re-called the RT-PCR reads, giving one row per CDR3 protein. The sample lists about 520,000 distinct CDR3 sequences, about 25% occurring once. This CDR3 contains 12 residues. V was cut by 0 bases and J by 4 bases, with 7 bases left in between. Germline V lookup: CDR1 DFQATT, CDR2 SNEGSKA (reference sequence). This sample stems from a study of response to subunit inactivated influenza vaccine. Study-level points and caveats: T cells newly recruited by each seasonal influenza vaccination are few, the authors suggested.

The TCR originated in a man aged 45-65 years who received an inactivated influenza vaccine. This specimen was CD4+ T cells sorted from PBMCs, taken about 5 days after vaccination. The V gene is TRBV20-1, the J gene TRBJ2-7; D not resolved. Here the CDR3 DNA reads TGCAGTGCTAGAGATTTTGGGTACGAGCAGTACTTC. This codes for CSARDFGYEQYF.